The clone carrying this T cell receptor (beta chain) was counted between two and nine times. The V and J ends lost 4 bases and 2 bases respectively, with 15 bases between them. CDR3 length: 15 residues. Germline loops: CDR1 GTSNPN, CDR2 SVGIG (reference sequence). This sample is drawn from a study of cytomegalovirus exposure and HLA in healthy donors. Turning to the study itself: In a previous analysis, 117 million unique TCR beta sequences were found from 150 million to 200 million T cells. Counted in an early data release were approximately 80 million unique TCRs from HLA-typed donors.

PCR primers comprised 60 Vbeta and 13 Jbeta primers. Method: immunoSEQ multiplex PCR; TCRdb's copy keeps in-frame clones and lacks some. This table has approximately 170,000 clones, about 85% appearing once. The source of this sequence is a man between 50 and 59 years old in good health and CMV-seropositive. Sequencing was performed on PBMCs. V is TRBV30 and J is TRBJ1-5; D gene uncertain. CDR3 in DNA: TGTGCCTGGACCTCTGGAGAGTTCGGCAATCAGCCCCAGCATTTT. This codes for CAWTSGEFGNQPQHF.